Sequencing of this T cell receptor beta chain was carried out in a study of T cells in Graves' hyperthyroidism and ophthalmopathy. General observations from the study: The model forecast ophthalmopathy, anticipating it by a median approximately 6 months before onset. Blood shared most expanded thyroid clonotypes above 0.001.

Amplified regions were TCR beta CDR3 sequences from RNA transcripts. With the HTBI primer set, the TCR CDR3 went through a first round of RT-PCR. Using its own MiXCR run on the multiplex PCR reads, TCRdb lists one record per CDR3 protein. The data hold hundreds of thousands of distinct CDR3 sequences, with around 20% observed a single time. Worth noting for this clonotype: Its antigen remains unidentified.

The cohort's ophthalmopathy patients, a group with duration under 3 months, had a Clinical Activity Score of at least 3 and a NOSPECS grade of at least 4. This TCR was sampled from a middle-aged man with Graves' ophthalmopathy. Sequencing used blood.

The CDR3 sequence: CASSTAGLADTDTQYF. CDR3 bases: TGTGCCAGCAGCACCGCAGGACTAGCGGACACGGATACGCAGTATTTT. The genes are TRBV9 and TRBJ2-3; TRBD2 agrees at 10 bases. CDR1 is SGDLS and CDR2 is YYNGEE in the germline V gene. This CDR3 is 16 amino acids long. The V gene end was trimmed by 4 bases and the J gene end by 6 bases; junction bases not matched to a gene: 11.